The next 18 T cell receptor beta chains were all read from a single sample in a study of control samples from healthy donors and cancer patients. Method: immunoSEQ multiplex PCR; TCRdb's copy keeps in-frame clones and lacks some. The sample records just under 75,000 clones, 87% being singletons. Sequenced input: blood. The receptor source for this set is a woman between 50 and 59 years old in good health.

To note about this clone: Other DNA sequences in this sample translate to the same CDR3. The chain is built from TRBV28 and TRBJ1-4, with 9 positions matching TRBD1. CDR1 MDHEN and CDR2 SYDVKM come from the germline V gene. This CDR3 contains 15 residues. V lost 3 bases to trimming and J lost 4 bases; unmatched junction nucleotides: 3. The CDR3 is CASSLGGQGNEKLFF. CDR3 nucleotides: TGTGCCAGCAGTTTGGGGGGACAGGGTAATGAAAAACTGTTTTTT.

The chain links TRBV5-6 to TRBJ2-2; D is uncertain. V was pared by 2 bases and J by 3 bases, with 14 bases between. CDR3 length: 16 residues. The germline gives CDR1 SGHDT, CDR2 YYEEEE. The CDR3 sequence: CASSFYVFSDTGELFF. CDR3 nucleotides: TGTGCCAGCAGCTTTTACGTGTTTTCTGACACCGGGGAGCTGTTTTTT.

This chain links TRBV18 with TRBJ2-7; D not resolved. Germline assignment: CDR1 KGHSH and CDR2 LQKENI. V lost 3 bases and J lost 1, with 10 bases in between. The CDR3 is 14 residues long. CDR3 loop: CASSPATTSYEQYF. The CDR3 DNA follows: TGTGCCAGCTCACCTGCGACGACTTCCTACGAGCAGTACTTC.

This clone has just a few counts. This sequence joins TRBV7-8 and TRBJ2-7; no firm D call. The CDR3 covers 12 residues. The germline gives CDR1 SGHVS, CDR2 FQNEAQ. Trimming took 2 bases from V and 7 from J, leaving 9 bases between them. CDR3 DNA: TGTGCCAGCAGCTTACTCTCCATTGAGCAGTACTTC. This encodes CASSLLSIEQYF.

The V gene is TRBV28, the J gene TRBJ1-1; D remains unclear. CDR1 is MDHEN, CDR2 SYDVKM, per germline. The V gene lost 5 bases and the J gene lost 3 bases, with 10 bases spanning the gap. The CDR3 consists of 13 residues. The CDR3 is CASSDTRDTEAFF. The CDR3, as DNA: TGTGCCAGCAGTGACACGAGGGACACTGAAGCTTTCTTT.

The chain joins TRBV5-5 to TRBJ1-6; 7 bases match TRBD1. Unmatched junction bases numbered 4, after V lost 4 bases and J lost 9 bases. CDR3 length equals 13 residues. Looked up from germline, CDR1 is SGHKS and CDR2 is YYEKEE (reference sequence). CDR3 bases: TGTGCCAGCAGCCCCGACAGGGCTTCACCCCTCCACTTT. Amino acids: CASSPDRASPLHF. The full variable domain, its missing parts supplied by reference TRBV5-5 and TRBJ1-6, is DAGVTQSPTHLIKTRGQQVTLRCSPISGHKSVSWYQQVLGQGPQFIFQYYEKEERGRGNFPDRFSARQFPNYSSELNVNALLLGDSALYLCASSPDRASPLHFGNGTRLTVT.

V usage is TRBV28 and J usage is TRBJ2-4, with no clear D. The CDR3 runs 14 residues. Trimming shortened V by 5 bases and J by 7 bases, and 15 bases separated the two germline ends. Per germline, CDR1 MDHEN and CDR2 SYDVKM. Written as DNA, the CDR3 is TGTGCCAGCAGTGGCCCTCCCTCCACTAACATTCAGTACTTC. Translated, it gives CASSGPPSTNIQYF.

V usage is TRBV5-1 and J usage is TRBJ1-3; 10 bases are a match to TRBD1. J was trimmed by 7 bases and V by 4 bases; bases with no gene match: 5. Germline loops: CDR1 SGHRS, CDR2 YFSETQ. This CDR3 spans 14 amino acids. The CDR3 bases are TGCGCCAGCAGCATGACAGGGGGCACTAACACCATATATTTT. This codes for CASSMTGGTNTIYF. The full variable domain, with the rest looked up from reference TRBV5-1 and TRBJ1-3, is KAGVTQTPRYLIKTRGQQVTLSCSPISGHRSVSWYQQTPGQGLQFLFEYFSETQRNKGNFPGRFSGRQFSNSRSEMNVSTLELGDSALYLCASSMTGGTNTIYFGEGSWLTVV.

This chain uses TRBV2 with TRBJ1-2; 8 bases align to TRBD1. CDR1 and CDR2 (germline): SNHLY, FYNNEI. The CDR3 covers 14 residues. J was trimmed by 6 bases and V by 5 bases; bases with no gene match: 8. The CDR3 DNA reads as TGTGCCAGCAGTACTCGTGGACAGGGCGATGGCTACACCTTC. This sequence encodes CASSTRGQGDGYTF.

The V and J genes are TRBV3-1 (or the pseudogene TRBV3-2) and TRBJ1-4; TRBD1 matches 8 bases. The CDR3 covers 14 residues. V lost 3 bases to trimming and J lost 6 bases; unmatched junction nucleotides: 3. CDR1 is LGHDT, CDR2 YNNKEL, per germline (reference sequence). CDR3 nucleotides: TGTGCCAGCAGCCACTTGGACAGGGATGAAAAACTGTTTTTT. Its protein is CASSHLDRDEKLFF.

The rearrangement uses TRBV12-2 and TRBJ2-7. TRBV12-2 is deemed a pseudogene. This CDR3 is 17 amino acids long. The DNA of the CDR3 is TGTGCAAGTCGCTTAAGAGCAGAAGCCCGGGACCTCTACGAGCAGTACTTC. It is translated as CASRLRAEARDLYEQYF.

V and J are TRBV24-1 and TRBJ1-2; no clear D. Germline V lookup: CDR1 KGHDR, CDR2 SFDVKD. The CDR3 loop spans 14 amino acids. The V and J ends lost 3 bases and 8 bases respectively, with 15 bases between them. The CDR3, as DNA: TGTGCCACCAGTGATCCCAAAATCTCTCAAGGCTACACCTTC. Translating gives CATSDPKISQGYTF.

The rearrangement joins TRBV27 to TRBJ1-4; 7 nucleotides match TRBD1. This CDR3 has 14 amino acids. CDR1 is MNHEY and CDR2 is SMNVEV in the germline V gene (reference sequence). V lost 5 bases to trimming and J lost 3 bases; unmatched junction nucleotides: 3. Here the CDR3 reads CASSRQGSNEKLFF. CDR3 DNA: TGTGCCAGCAGTCGACAGGGCTCTAATGAAAAACTGTTTTTT.

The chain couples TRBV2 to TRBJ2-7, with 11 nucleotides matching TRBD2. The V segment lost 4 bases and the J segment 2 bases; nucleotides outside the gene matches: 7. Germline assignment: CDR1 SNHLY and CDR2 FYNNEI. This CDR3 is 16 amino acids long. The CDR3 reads CASSGGLAGLAYEQYF. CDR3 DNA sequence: TGTGCCAGCAGTGGCGGACTAGCGGGTCTAGCCTACGAGCAGTACTTC.

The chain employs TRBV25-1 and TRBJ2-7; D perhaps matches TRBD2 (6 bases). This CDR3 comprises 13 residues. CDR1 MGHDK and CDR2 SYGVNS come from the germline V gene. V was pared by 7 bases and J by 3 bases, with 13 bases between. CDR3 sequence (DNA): TGTGCCAGCACCTGGGACTCGGACTACGAGCAGTACTTC. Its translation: CASTWDSDYEQYF.

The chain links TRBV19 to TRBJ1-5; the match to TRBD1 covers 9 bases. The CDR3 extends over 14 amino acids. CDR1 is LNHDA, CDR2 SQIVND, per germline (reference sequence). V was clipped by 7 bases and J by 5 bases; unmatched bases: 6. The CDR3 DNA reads TGTGCCAGTAACCTGGACAGGGGCGATCAGCCCCAGCATTTT. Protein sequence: CASNLDRGDQPQHF.

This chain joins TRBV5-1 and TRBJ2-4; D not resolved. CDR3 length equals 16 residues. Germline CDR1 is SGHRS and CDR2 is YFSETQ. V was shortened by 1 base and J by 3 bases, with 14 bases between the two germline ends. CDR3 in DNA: TGCGCCAGCAGCTTGTTCCGTCCAGGCGACAAAAACATTCAGTACTTC. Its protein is CASSLFRPGDKNIQYF.

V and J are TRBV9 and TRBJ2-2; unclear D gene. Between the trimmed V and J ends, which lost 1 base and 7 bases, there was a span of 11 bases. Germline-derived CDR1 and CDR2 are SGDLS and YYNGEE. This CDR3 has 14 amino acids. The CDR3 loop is CASSVQVPGGELFF. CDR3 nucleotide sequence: TGTGCCAGCAGCGTACAAGTCCCGGGCGGGGAGCTGTTTTTT.